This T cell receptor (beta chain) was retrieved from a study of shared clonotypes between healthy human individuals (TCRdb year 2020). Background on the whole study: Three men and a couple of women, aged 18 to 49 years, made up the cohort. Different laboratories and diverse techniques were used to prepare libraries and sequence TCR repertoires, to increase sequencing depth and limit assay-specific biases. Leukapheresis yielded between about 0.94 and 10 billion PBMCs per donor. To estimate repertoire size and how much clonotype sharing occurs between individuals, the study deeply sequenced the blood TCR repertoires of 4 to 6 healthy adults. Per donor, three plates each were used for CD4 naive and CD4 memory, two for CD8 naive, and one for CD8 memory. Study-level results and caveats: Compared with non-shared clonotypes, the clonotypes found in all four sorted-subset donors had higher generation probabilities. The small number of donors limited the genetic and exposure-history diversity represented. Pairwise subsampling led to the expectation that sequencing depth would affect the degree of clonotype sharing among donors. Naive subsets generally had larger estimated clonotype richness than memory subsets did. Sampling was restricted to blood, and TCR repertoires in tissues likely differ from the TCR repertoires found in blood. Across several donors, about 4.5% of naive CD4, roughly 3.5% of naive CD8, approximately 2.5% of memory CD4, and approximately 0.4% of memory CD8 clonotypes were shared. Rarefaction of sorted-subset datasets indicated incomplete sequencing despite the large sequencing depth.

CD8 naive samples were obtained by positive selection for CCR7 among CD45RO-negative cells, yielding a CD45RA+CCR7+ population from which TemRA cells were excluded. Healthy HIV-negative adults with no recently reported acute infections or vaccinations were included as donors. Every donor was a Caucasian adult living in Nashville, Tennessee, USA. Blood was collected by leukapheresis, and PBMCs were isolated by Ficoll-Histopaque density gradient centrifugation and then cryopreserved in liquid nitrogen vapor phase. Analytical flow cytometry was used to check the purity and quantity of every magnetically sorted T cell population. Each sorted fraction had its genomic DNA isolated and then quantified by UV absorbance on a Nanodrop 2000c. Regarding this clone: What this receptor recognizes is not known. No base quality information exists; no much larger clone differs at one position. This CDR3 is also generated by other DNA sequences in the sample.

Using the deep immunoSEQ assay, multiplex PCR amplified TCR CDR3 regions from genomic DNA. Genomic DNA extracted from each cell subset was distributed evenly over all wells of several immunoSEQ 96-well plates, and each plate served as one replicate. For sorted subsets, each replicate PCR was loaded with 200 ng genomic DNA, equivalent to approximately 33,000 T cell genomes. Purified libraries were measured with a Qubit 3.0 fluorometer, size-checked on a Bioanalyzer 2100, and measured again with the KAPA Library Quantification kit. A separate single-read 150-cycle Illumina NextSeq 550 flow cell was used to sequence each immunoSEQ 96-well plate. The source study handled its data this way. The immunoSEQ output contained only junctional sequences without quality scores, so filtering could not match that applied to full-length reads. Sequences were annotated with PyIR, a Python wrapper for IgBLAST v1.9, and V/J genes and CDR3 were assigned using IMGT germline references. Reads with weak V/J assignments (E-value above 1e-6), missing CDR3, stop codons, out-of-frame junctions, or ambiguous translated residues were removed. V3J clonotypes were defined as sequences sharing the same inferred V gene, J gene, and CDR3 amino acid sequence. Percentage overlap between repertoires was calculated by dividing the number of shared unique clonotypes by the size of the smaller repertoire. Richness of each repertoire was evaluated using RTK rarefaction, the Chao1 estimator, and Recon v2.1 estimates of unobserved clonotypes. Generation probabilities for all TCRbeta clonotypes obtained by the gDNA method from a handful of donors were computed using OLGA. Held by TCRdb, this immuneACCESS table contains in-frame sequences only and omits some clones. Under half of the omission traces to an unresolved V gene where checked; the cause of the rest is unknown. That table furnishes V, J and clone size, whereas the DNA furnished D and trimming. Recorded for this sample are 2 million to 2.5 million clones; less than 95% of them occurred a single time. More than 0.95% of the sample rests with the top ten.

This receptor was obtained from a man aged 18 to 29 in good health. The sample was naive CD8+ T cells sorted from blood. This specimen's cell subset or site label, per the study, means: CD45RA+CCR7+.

In nucleotide form, the sequence is TGTGCCTGGAGTGTAGGGGGTACTAGCACAGATACGCAGTATTTT. Its protein product is CAWSVGGTSTDTQYF. The receptor chain draws on TRBV30 and TRBJ2-3; tentative D gene TRBD1, with 6 bases matching. Between the V and J ends, shortened by 0 bases and 0 bases respectively, the junction contains 10 bases. CDR1 and CDR2 were assigned from the germline V gene (reference sequence) as GTSNPN and SVGIG. CDR3 length: 15 amino acids, cysteine to phenylalanine. The sequence is cut down to CDR3 DNA, 45 bases in frame from base 1. Reference TRBV30 and TRBJ2-3 genes cover what lies past the CDR3, so the full variable domain is SQTIHQWPATLVQPVGSPLSLECTVEGTSNPNLYWYRQAAGRGLQLLFYSVGIGQISSEVPQNLSASRPQDRQFILSSKKLLLSDSGFYLCAWSVGGTSTDTQYFGPGTRLTVL.